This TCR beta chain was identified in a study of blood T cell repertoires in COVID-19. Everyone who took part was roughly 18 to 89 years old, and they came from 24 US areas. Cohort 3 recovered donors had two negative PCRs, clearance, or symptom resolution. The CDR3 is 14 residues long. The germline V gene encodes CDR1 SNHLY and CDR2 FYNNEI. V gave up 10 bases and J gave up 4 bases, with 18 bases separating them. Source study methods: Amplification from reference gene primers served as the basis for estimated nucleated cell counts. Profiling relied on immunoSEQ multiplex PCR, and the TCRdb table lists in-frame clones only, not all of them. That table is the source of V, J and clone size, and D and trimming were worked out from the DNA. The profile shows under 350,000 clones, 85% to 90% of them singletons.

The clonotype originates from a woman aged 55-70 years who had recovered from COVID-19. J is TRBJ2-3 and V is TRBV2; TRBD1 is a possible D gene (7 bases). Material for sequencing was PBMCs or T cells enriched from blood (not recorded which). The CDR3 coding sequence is TGTGCCACGGGGGAGCAGGGGGTGGCAGATACGCAGTATTTT. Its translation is CATGEQGVADTQYF.